What follows is one T cell receptor beta chain and its context. What it recognizes is unknown. V lost 3 bases, J lost 4 bases, and 15 bases lay in between. Germline V gene lookup returns CDR1 SGHAT and CDR2 FQDESV (reference sequence). The CDR3 extends over 15 amino acids. The data were taken from a study of T cells after yellow fever vaccination. Overall study results and limits: Secondary responses were weaker yet peaked faster, day 5 versus 15.

Template switching with 5'RACE generated the TCR cDNA and added a universal primer site and UMIs. MiXCR, applied by TCRdb to the 5' RACE reads, yields one record per CDR3 protein. The data contain 150,000 to 200,000 distinct CDR3 sequences, 9.3% of them singletons. The sequence was obtained from a man aged 18 to 35 who received the YFV17D yellow fever vaccine. The sequences come from CD8+ T cells sorted from PBMCs, collected 45 days after the yellow fever booster vaccination. V and J are TRBV11-1 and TRBJ1-1; no reliable D call. The CDR3 loop is CASSLERAGITEAFF. CDR3 nucleotide sequence: TGTGCCAGCAGCTTGGAAAGGGCGGGGATCACTGAAGCTTTCTTT.